This T cell receptor (beta chain) derives from a study of blood T cells in healthy people across ages. Study-level background: Capture via template switching afforded approximately one barcoded beta molecule per two T cells. Study-wide results and caveats: Higher diversity and more naive CD4+ cells were features of long-lived donors, compared to aged donors. Leaving the PBMCs unsorted stopped any conclusive comparison of naive versus antigen-experienced cells.

This clonotype was counted at least ten times. Its specificity is unknown. CDR3 length equals 12 residues. From germline, CDR1 is SQVTM and CDR2 ANQGSEA. V shed 5 bases, J shed 5 bases, and the junction held 5 bases outside the gene matches. The authors ran a second PCR of about 7 to 11 cycles using a sample-barcoded 5' primer and a J-beta primer mix. Every cDNA molecule carried a tag from a template-switch adaptor bearing 12 random nucleotides. MiXCR, applied by TCRdb to the 5' RACE reads, yields one record per CDR3 protein. The sample includes 800,000 or so distinct CDR3 sequences, approximately 65% of them seen just once.

The clonotype comes from a man aged 25 to 45 in good health. The chain joins TRBV29-1 to TRBJ1-1; TRBD1 aligns across 7 bases. Sequencing used blood. The DNA for the CDR3 is TGCAGCGTTCGACCACAGGGGACTGAAGCTTTCTTT. This codes for CSVRPQGTEAFF.